This T cell receptor (beta chain) stems from a study of blood T cell repertoires in COVID-19. Study-level information: Sources were T cells, B-cell-depleted T cells, or PBMCs; the material itself was cDNA or gDNA.

This CDR3 is built from 15 residues. From germline, CDR1 is MNHEY and CDR2 SVGAGI. Trimming cost V 7 bases and J 2 bases; bases outside gene matches: 10. Repertoires were generated with immunoSEQ multiplex PCR, while TCRdb's copy carries only in-frame clones and drops some. The table has about 56,000 clones, roughly 80% seen once. The receptor was derived from a woman aged 80 or over with acute or convalescent COVID-19. Sequenced: peripheral blood. The rearrangement joins TRBV6-5 to TRBJ2-5; 7 nucleotides align to TRBD1. The CDR3 sequence is CASKQGQFPQETQYF. The DNA of the CDR3 is TGTGCCAGCAAACAGGGGCAGTTTCCGCAAGAGACCCAGTACTTC.